This passage covers 27 T cell receptor beta chains from one sample sequenced in a study of OX40 agonist ivuxolimab in advanced cancers. The library was prepared using the immunoSEQ multiplex PCR assay. The clones in this table, taken by TCRdb from immuneACCESS, are in-frame only. Not every clone is retained; where verified, under half of the shortfall comes from an unresolved V gene, and the cause of the rest is unknown. The table for this sample lists tens of thousands of clones; roughly 86% of them were counted only once. In total, the top ten clones hold 3.6% of the sample. The sequenced sample was CD4+ or CD8+ T cells sorted from blood, obtained in a trial of the OX40 agonist ivuxolimab. These receptors were taken from an adult with an advanced solid tumor such as melanoma, head and neck, liver or kidney cancer.

This sequence joins TRBV5-4 and TRBJ1-4; TRBD1 matches 7 bases. The CDR3 is 15 residues long. The J segment lost 0 bases and the V segment lost 4 bases, leaving 3 bases of the junction unmatched. Germline V gene data show CDR1 as SGHNT and CDR2 as YYREEE (reference sequence). This CDR3 reads CASSRQGATNEKLFF. In nucleotides, the CDR3 is TGTGCCAGCAGCCGGCAGGGGGCAACTAATGAAAAACTGTTTTTT.

The rearrangement links TRBV11-3 to TRBJ1-1; weak D call: TRBD1 (5 bases). V was cut by 5 bases and J by 12 bases, with 22 bases left in between. Per the germline V gene, CDR1 is SGHNT and CDR2 is YENEEA. The CDR3 spans 14 residues. Written as DNA, the CDR3 is TGTGCCAGCAGCCAAATCGGGACGGAAGCCCAAACTTTCTTT. Translated, it gives CASSQIGTEAQTFF.

This clone was detected a few times. V and J are TRBV9 and TRBJ1-1; D gene unclear. Trimming shortened V by 0 bases and J by 8 bases, and 14 bases separated the two germline ends. The germline CDR1 and CDR2 sequences are SGDLS and YYNGEE. The length of the CDR3 is 14 residues. CDR3 sequence (DNA): TGTGCCAGCAGCGTAGTGCGGCAGTCCGCCGAAGCTTTCTTT. It encodes CASSVVRQSAEAFF.

This clone has just a few counts. V gene TRBV29-1 combines with J gene TRBJ2-3, with 7 bases lining up with TRBD2. This CDR3 has 12 residues. The germline V gene encodes CDR1 SQVTM and CDR2 ANQGSEA. With 6 bases clipped from V and 6 bases from J, the junction kept 6 bases outside the gene matches. The CDR3 coding sequence is TGCAGCGTCATCACTAGCGCGGATACGCAGTATTTT. It yields the protein CSVITSADTQYF.

V gene TRBV28 combines with J gene TRBJ2-4, with a weak D call TRBD2 (5 bases). CDR1 MDHEN and CDR2 SYDVKM come from the germline V gene. The CDR3 has 17 amino acids. V shed 0 bases and J shed 2 bases, with 14 bases lying between them. CDR3 amino acids: CASSLWGERATKNIQYF. CDR3 sequence (DNA): TGTGCCAGCAGTTTATGGGGCGAGAGGGCGACCAAAAACATTCAGTACTTC.

The chain has TRBV29-1 and TRBJ1-1, with D perhaps TRBD1 (6 bases). Germline CDR1 reads SQVTM; CDR2 reads ANQGSEA. The CDR3 extends over 13 amino acids. The V end lost 4 bases, the J end lost 3 bases, and 12 bases lay between the germline ends. The chain's CDR3 is CSVGDKSDTEAFF. CDR3 coding DNA: TGCAGCGTTGGGGACAAATCGGACACTGAAGCTTTCTTT.

The chain combines TRBV7-2 with TRBJ2-7; D remains ambiguous. The CDR3 is 13 amino acids. V dropped 2 bases and J dropped 7 bases, with 12 bases sitting between them. Germline CDR1 SGHTA, CDR2 FQGNSA. CDR3 nucleotide sequence: TGTGCCAGCAGCTTATCGCCGAGTGGTGAGCAGTACTTC. Protein: CASSLSPSGEQYF.

J is TRBJ2-1 and V is TRBV27; 8 bases are shared with TRBD2. CDR3 length: 17 residues. The ends lost 3 bases at V and 1 base at J; junction bases unmatched: 8. In germline, CDR1 is MNHEY, CDR2 SMNVEV (reference sequence). This CDR3 is CASSFRSGKVSYNEQFF. In DNA form, the CDR3 reads TGTGCCAGCAGTTTCCGTAGCGGGAAAGTGTCCTACAATGAGCAGTTCTTC.

The V call is TRBV10-1, the J call TRBJ2-5; D gene unclear. The CDR3 totals 13 residues. V lost 2 bases to trimming and J lost 7 bases, with 11 bases between them. Looked up from germline, CDR1 is WNHNN and CDR2 is SYGVQD (reference sequence). CDR3 coding DNA: TGCGCCAGCAGTGAGGCGATTTCGGGGACCCAGTACTTC. It codes for CASSEAISGTQYF.

The chain's CDR3 is CASSLGSQQETQYF. The CDR3 DNA reads TGTGCCAGCAGTCTCGGATCGCAACAAGAGACCCAGTACTTC. This chain links TRBV28 with TRBJ2-5, with D unresolved. Trimming pared 5 bases from V and 2 bases from J, leaving 12 bases between. The CDR3 totals 14 residues. Germline assignment: CDR1 MDHEN and CDR2 SYDVKM.

CDR3: CASRKGGPGQGTDTQYF. CDR3 sequence (DNA): TGTGCCAGCAGAAAGGGAGGGCCAGGACAGGGCACAGATACGCAGTATTTT. The chain has TRBV7-9 and TRBJ2-3; the D call may be TRBD1 or TRBD2 (7 bases each). CDR1 is SEHNR and CDR2 is FQNEAQ in the germline V gene (reference sequence). V was shortened by 6 bases and J by 1 base, with 20 bases between the two germline ends. There are 17 residues in the CDR3.

The chain combines TRBV6-6 with TRBJ2-1; TRBD2 is a possible D gene (6 bases). V was clipped by 4 bases and J by 5 bases, with 15 bases between them. The CDR3 is made up of 15 amino acids. Germline V gene sequence: CDR1 MNHNY, CDR2 SVGAGI (reference sequence). The CDR3, as DNA: TGTGCCAGCAGTTTCGGGGGTTTAGGGAACAATGAGCAGTTCTTC. This encodes CASSFGGLGNNEQFF.

V gene TRBV20-1 combines with J gene TRBJ1-5, with unresolved D. V lost 0 bases and J 6 bases, leaving 3 bases between the germline ends. This CDR3 is built from 11 residues. CDR1 DFQATT and CDR2 SNEGSKA come from the germline V gene (reference sequence). The DNA for the CDR3 is TGCAGTGCTAGAGAGGGTCAGCCCCAGCATTTT. Its translation is CSAREGQPQHF.

The chain combines TRBV9 with TRBJ1-1; D might be TRBD1 (6 bases). The CDR3 runs to 14 residues. Germline V CDR1 and CDR2: SGDLS, YYNGEE. The V end lost 4 bases, the J end lost 5 bases, and 15 bases lay between the germline ends. CDR3 coding DNA: TGTGCCAGCAGCTCAGAGGGGGGAAATACTGAAGCTTTCTTT. Its translation is CASSSEGGNTEAFF. Full variable domain (remainder filled in from reference TRBV9 and TRBJ1-1): DSGVTQTPKHLITATGQRVTLRCSPRSGDLSVYWYQQSLDQGLQFLIQYYNGEERAKGNILERFSAQQFPDLHSELNLSSLELGDSALYFCASSSEGGNTEAFFGQGTRLTVV.

This clone occurred once. The V gene is TRBV11-2, the J gene TRBJ1-5, with 9 positions matching TRBD1. Germline values: CDR1 SGHAT, CDR2 FQNNGV. V shed 3 bases, J shed 4 bases, and the junction held 1 base outside the gene matches. The CDR3 length is 14 residues. CDR3 bases: TGTGCCAGCAGCTTTGACAGGGGGAATCAGCCCCAGCATTTT. Translated, it gives CASSFDRGNQPQHF. The full variable domain, rest sourced from reference TRBV11-2 and TRBJ1-5, is EAGVAQSPRYKIIEKRQSVAFWCNPISGHATLYWYQQILGQGPKLLIQFQNNGVVDDSQLPKDRFSAERLKGVDSTLKIQPAKLEDSAVYLCASSFDRGNQPQHFGDGTRLSIL.

This clone was recorded a few times. The CDR3 reads CASIPDRNTEAFF. CDR3 DNA: TGTGCCAGCATTCCAGATCGGAACACTGAAGCTTTCTTT. V is TRBV2 and J is TRBJ1-1; D unclear. Trimming took off 7 bases at V and 1 base at J, with 10 bases between the two ends. Germline V gene sequence: CDR1 SNHLY, CDR2 FYNNEI. This CDR3 has 13 amino acids. The full variable domain, in which reference TRBV2 and TRBJ1-1 provide the parts outside the CDR3, is EPEVTQTPSHQVTQMGQEVILRCVPISNHLYFYWYRQILGQKVEFLVSFYNNEISEKSEIFDDQFSVERPDGSNFTLKIRSTKLEDSAMYFCASIPDRNTEAFFGQGTRLTVV.

The J gene is TRBJ2-5, the V gene TRBV29-1, with D perhaps matching TRBD1 or TRBD2 (5 bases each). Germline V gives CDR1 SQVTM, CDR2 ANQGSEA. This CDR3 contains 12 residues. Trimming stripped 8 bases from V and 1 base from J, with 11 bases between. CDR3 sequence (DNA): TGCAGCACTAGACAGACCCAAGAGACCCAGTACTTC. This codes for CSTRQTQETQYF.

The rearrangement joins TRBV7-2 to TRBJ2-7; maybe TRBD1 (5 bases). Germline V lookup: CDR1 SGHTA, CDR2 FQGNSA. Trimming cost V 1 base and J 2 bases, with 12 bases left between them. The CDR3 extends over 15 amino acids. The CDR3 DNA sequence: TGTGCCAGCAGCTTAGTCAGGGCATACCCCTACGAGCAGTACTTC. Protein: CASSLVRAYPYEQYF.

In its sample, this clone was seen once. The chain has TRBV6-6 and TRBJ2-7; D unresolved. The ends were cut back, 5 bases at V and 3 bases at J, with 5 bases in the middle. In germline, CDR1 is MNHNY, CDR2 SVGAGI (reference sequence). CDR3 length: 11 residues. The CDR3 coding sequence is TGTGCCAGCAGTGCCCTCTACGAGCAGTACTTC. This translates into CASSALYEQYF.

Here the CDR3 reads CASSLIFTGAYEQYF. CDR3 coding DNA: TGCGCCAGCAGCTTGATTTTTACGGGGGCCTACGAGCAGTACTTC. This chain links TRBV5-1 with TRBJ2-7; D perhaps matches TRBD2 (6 bases). The CDR3 covers 15 residues. V was cut by 1 base and J by 2 bases, with 13 bases left in between. Per germline, CDR1 SGHRS and CDR2 YFSETQ.

The chain couples TRBV5-8 to TRBJ2-1; 11 positions agree with TRBD2. V lost 8 bases, J lost 9 bases, and 10 bases stayed unmatched. The CDR3 totals 14 residues. The germline V gene encodes CDR1 SGHTS and CDR2 YDEGEE. CDR3 sequence reads: CASLLAGVAGEQFF. CDR3 DNA sequence: TGTGCCAGTTTACTAGCGGGAGTAGCGGGTGAGCAGTTCTTC.

CDR3 loop: CASSYSSGGNYGYTF. In DNA form, the CDR3 reads TGTGCCAGCAGTTACTCGAGTGGGGGCAACTATGGCTACACCTTC. The rearrangement uses TRBV6-5 and TRBJ1-2; TRBD1 is a possible D gene (6 bases). The V end lost 0 bases, the J end lost 2 bases, and 10 bases lay between the germline ends. Germline lookup yields CDR1 MNHEY and CDR2 SVGAGI. The CDR3 is made up of 15 amino acids.

J is TRBJ2-5 and V is TRBV10-3; D unclear. In germline, CDR1 is ENHRY, CDR2 SYGVKD. This CDR3 region has 12 residues. The V end was cut by 5 bases, the J end by 5 bases, with 9 bases between. This CDR3 reads CAISTYGETQYF. DNA for the CDR3: TGTGCCATCAGTACCTATGGGGAGACCCAGTACTTC.

The rearrangement joins TRBV9 to TRBJ2-5; D uncertain. Germline V lookup: CDR1 SGDLS, CDR2 YYNGEE. This CDR3 region has 14 residues. Trimming took 0 bases from V and 1 from J, leaving 7 bases between them. CDR3 bases: TGTGCCAGCAGCGTAGATGTGGCCCAAGAGACCCAGTACTTC. Encoded protein: CASSVDVAQETQYF.

V and J are TRBV5-5 and TRBJ1-1, with a possible D match to TRBD1 (6 bases). The CDR3 sequence is 16 residues long. Per the germline V gene, CDR1 is SGHKS and CDR2 is YYEKEE (reference sequence). Trimming shortened V by 0 bases and J by 1 base, and 13 bases separated the two germline ends. CDR3 in DNA: TGTGCCAGCAGCTTGGCTCTTGACAGGCCGAACACTGAAGCTTTCTTT. Its translation: CASSLALDRPNTEAFF.

The CDR3, as DNA: TGTGCCAGTATGGCCGGGACAGGGCCGAGGACTGAAGCTTTCTTT. Its translation: CASMAGTGPRTEAFF. The genes are TRBV19 and TRBJ1-1, with 9 bases identical to TRBD1. Germline V gene sequence: CDR1 LNHDA, CDR2 SQIVND (reference sequence). The CDR3 loop spans 15 amino acids. The V and J ends lost 7 bases and 5 bases, in that order; junction bases with no gene match: 11.

V usage is TRBV6-1 and J usage is TRBJ1-2; the D gene is possibly TRBD1 (5 bases). The CDR3 runs 14 residues. The germline V gene has CDR1 MNHNS and CDR2 SASEGT. V dropped 1 base and J dropped 4 bases, with 10 bases sitting between them. CDR3 residues: CASSEVWDGYGYTF. The CDR3 nucleotides read TGTGCCAGCAGTGAAGTGTGGGACGGCTATGGCTACACCTTC.